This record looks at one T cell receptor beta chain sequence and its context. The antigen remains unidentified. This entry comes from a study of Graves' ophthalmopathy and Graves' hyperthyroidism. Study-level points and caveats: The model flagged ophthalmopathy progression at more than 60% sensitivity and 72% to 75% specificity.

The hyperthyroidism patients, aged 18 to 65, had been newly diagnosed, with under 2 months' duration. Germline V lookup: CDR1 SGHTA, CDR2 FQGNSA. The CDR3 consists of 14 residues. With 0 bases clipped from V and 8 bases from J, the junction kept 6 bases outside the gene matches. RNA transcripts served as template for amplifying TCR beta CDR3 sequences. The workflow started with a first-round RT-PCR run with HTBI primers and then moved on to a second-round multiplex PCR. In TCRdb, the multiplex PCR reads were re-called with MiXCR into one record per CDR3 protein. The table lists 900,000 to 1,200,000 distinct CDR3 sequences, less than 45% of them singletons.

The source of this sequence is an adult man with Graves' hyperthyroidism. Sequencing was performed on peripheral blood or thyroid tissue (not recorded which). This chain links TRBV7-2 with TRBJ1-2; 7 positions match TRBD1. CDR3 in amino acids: CASSLANRGVGYTF. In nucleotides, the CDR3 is TGTGCCAGCAGCTTAGCAAACAGGGGAGTCGGCTACACCTTC.